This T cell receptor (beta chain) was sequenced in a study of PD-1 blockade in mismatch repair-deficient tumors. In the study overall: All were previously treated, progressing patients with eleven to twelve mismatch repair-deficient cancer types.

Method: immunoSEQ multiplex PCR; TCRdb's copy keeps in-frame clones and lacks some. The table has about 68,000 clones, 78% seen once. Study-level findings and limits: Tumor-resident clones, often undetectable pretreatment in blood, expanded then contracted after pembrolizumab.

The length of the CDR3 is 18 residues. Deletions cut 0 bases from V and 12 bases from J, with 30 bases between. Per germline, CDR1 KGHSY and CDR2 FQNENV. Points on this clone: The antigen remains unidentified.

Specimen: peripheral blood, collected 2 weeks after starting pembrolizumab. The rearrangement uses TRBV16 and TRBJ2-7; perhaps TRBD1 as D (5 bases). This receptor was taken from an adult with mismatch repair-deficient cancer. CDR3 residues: CASSQSLLISGQVSSRYF. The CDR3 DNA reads TGTGCCAGCAGCCAATCTTTATTAATTTCAGGACAAGTCTCCTCTAGGTACTTC.